The subject of this entry is one T cell receptor beta chain. The target antigen is unknown. Patients had resection in Japan or China between about 2013 and 2017. Premalignant or tumor cells were enriched by macro-dissection after pathologic assessment. This sample was included in a study of immune evolution from preneoplasia to lung adenocarcinoma. Whole-study results and caveats: Normal lung had highest clonality; later lesions appeared denser, more diverse.

Sequencing was performed with immunoSEQ multiplex PCR; in TCRdb, only in-frame clones are kept and a portion is missing. Of about 41,000 clones listed, more than 60% were seen once; the top ten hold less than 6%. V shed 7 bases and J shed 5 bases, with 9 bases lying between them. In germline, CDR1 is MNHEY, CDR2 SVGAGI. This CDR3 spans 11 amino acids. The clonotype was recovered from a person in their 60s with lung adenocarcinoma. The sequenced sample was FFPE invasive lung adenocarcinoma tissue. V and J are TRBV6-5 and TRBJ2-7; no clear D gene. DNA of the CDR3: TGTGCCAGCAAGAGAACGGACGAGCAGTACTTC. Its protein product is CASKRTDEQYF.